This section outlines one T cell receptor beta chain sequence together with its context. The CDR3 has 13 amino acids. Germline CDR1 is MGHDK and CDR2 is SYGVNS. The V end was cut by 2 bases, the J end by 2 bases, with 6 bases between. The sample belongs to a study of control samples from healthy donors and cancer patients. Measured with immunoSEQ multiplex PCR; TCRdb has only the in-frame clones, and not every one. The sample contains about 89,000 clones, around nine tenths of which appear only once. The genes are TRBV25-1 and TRBJ1-2; D gene ambiguous. The clonotype comes from a man aged 25-40 years in good health. Material for sequencing was blood. This CDR3 reads CASSEIGNYGYTF. In nucleotides, the CDR3 is TGTGCCAGCAGTGAAATCGGCAACTATGGCTACACCTTC.